The 21 T cell receptor beta chains given below trace back to one sample, sequenced in a study of cytomegalovirus exposure and HLA in healthy donors. The PCR made use of 60 Vbeta and 13 Jbeta primers. Sequencing was performed with immunoSEQ multiplex PCR; in TCRdb, only in-frame clones are kept and a portion is missing. The data show approximately 170,000 clones, with around 81% seen just once and 1.5% to 1.8% held by the top ten. Sequenced sample: PBMCs. The source of these receptors is a man aged 40-49 years in good health and CMV-seronegative.

The chain recombines TRBV19 with TRBJ2-3; no reliable D call. Germline lookup yields CDR1 LNHDA and CDR2 SQIVND (reference sequence). Trimming shortened V by 5 bases and J by 3 bases, and 15 bases separated the two germline ends. The CDR3 totals 15 residues. The CDR3 loop is CASSPQRYGTDTQYF. In nucleotides, the CDR3 is TGTGCCAGTAGTCCTCAGAGGTATGGGACAGATACGCAGTATTTT.

V is TRBV7-8 and J is TRBJ2-3; a weak D match, TRBD2 (5 bases). V shed 5 bases and J shed 2 bases, with 14 bases lying between them. Germline assignment: CDR1 SGHVS and CDR2 FQNEAQ. This CDR3 is built from 15 residues. CDR3 loop: CASSPDFSSTDTQYF. CDR3 coding DNA: TGTGCCAGCAGCCCGGACTTTTCCTCCACAGATACGCAGTATTTT.

The chain carries TRBV25-1 and TRBJ2-7; 9 bases match TRBD1. The CDR3 is 15 residues long. Germline V gene sequence: CDR1 MGHDK, CDR2 SYGVNS. J was trimmed by 2 bases and V by 6 bases; bases with no gene match: 8. CDR3 region: CASSGGQGRTYEQYV. The CDR3 DNA reads TGTGCCAGCAGCGGAGGACAGGGGAGAACCTACGAGCAGTACGTC.

This chain uses TRBV4-1 with TRBJ2-1, with 7 bases fitting TRBD2. V was pared by 2 bases and J by 4 bases, with 8 bases of the junction left unmatched. This CDR3 has 16 amino acids. From germline, CDR1 is MGHRA and CDR2 YSYEKL. The chain's CDR3 is CASSQRRVAGYNEQFF. CDR3 sequence (DNA): TGCGCCAGCAGCCAAAGGAGAGTAGCGGGTTACAATGAGCAGTTCTTC.

The chain couples TRBV5-1 to TRBJ2-7, with TRBD2 identical over 7 bases. CDR1 is SGHRS and CDR2 is YFSETQ in the germline V gene. Unmatched junction bases numbered 4, after V lost 0 bases and J lost 1 base. The CDR3 loop spans 15 amino acids. The CDR3 DNA reads TGCGCCAGCAGCTTGGGGGCTAGCGGATCCTACGAGCAGTACGTC. It translates to CASSLGASGSYEQYV.

The CDR3 is CASTPPGANTGELFF. The CDR3 DNA reads as TGTGCCAGTACTCCCCCGGGGGCGAACACCGGGGAGCTGTTTTTT. The V gene is TRBV19, the J gene TRBJ2-2; possibly TRBD2 for D (6 bases). The germline V gene encodes CDR1 LNHDA and CDR2 SQIVND (reference sequence). This CDR3 is built from 15 residues. Trimming took off 7 bases at V and 0 bases at J, with 12 bases between the two ends.

V usage is TRBV20-1 and J usage is TRBJ2-7; D may be TRBD1 (6 bases). CDR3 length: 11 residues. Trimming left V 5 bases short and J 6 bases short, with 11 bases between. The germline V gene has CDR1 DFQATT and CDR2 SNEGSKA (reference sequence). CDR3 protein: CSASLGGEQYV. The CDR3 nucleotides read TGCAGTGCTTCACTAGGGGGCGAGCAGTACGTC.

The chain has TRBV7-2 and TRBJ1-1; D gene ambiguous. Germline lookup yields CDR1 SGHTA and CDR2 FQGNSA. Trimming left V 8 bases short and J 3 bases short, with 16 bases between. This CDR3 is 14 amino acids long. This CDR3 reads CASQPRWRDTEAFF. The CDR3 region has the DNA TGTGCCAGCCAACCCCGGTGGCGGGACACTGAAGCTTTCTTT.

This clone has only one observation. The J gene is TRBJ2-2, the V gene TRBV10-3, with 10 bases identical to TRBD1. V lost 8 bases, J lost 3 bases, and 6 bases stayed unmatched. The CDR3 length is 15 residues. Germline CDR1 ENHRY, CDR2 SYGVKD. In DNA form, the CDR3 reads TGTGCCATCGCCCCGGGACAGGGGTACACCGGGGAGCTGTTTTTT. The encoded protein is CAIAPGQGYTGELFF.

This sequence joins TRBV21-1 and TRBJ2-5; the table's D call of TRBD1 was not tested on the DNA. TRBV21-1 is designated a pseudogene. The CDR3 covers 16 residues. Here the CDR3 reads CASSKEGTAYQETQYF. DNA of the CDR3: TGTGCCAGCAGCAAAGAAGGGACAGCGTACCAAGAGACCCAGTACTTC.

This chain connects TRBV6-5 to TRBJ1-1, with 9 bases fitting TRBD1. V dropped 5 bases and J dropped 11; count of bases not matched to a gene: 12. Germline CDR1 MNHEY, CDR2 SVGAGI. The CDR3 length is 14 residues. The CDR3 coding sequence is TGTGCCAGCAGTCCCCGAACAGGGGGCGAGGAGGCTTTCTTT. Translated: CASSPRTGGEEAFF.

DNA of the CDR3: TGTGCCATCAGTGGTAGAAGCGGGAGGGAGGGGAATAGGGGGCACAATGAGCAGTTCTTC. This gives the protein CAISGRSGREGNRGHNEQFF. The chain combines TRBV10-3 with TRBJ2-1; 10 bases are a match to TRBD2. Trimming cost V 4 bases and J 5 bases; bases outside gene matches: 20. The germline V gene has CDR1 ENHRY and CDR2 SYGVKD. The CDR3 is made up of 20 amino acids.

In regard to this clone: This sample also contains other DNA sequences that code for the same CDR3. V is TRBV5-1 and J is TRBJ1-5, with D perhaps matching TRBD1 (6 bases). V was trimmed by 2 bases and J by 5 bases, leaving 11 bases between them. The CDR3 runs to 14 residues. Germline assignment: CDR1 SGHRS and CDR2 YFSETQ. CDR3 region: CASSFSGGDQPQHF. CDR3 DNA: TGCGCCAGCAGCTTCAGTGGGGGCGATCAGCCCCAGCATTTT.

The rearrangement uses TRBV29-1 and TRBJ1-4; 8 bases map to TRBD1. Germline V CDR1 and CDR2: SQVTM, ANQGSEA. The CDR3 loop spans 14 amino acids. V lost 7 bases and J lost 8; bases outside the gene matches: 12. Here the CDR3 reads CSADLGQGGEKLFF. The CDR3 nucleotides are TGCAGCGCCGACCTCGGACAGGGCGGCGAAAAACTGTTTTTT.

V usage is TRBV28 and J usage is TRBJ2-5; D is possibly TRBD1 (7 bases). The length of the CDR3 is 14 residues. V lost 4 bases to trimming and J lost 1 base, with 10 bases between them. Germline V gives CDR1 MDHEN, CDR2 SYDVKM. The CDR3 protein is CASSSRGAQETQYF. Written as DNA, the CDR3 is TGTGCCAGCAGTTCCAGGGGGGCCCAAGAGACCCAGTACTTC.

The rearrangement uses TRBV4-1 and TRBJ2-7; 7 positions agree with TRBD2. The CDR3 runs 12 residues. Germline assignment: CDR1 MGHRA and CDR2 YSYEKL. The junction had 2 bases not matched to a gene; V was cut back by 4 bases and J by 5 bases. DNA for the CDR3: TGCGCCAGCAGCCCTCGGGGGGACGAGCAGTACTTC. It codes for CASSPRGDEQYF.

This chain links TRBV6-1 with TRBJ2-7; tentative D call: TRBD1 (5 bases). The V gene lost 8 bases and the J gene lost 0 bases, with 14 bases spanning the gap. The CDR3 runs to 14 residues. Germline assignment: CDR1 MNHNS and CDR2 SASEGT. The CDR3 spells CASRRPGNSYEQYF. CDR3 in DNA: TGTGCCAGCCGACGTCCAGGGAACTCCTACGAGCAGTACTTC.

This chain connects TRBV28 to TRBJ1-5; D is ambiguous. Deletions cut 5 bases from V and 4 bases from J, with 12 bases between. The CDR3 sequence is 14 residues long. Germline V CDR1 and CDR2: MDHEN, SYDVKM. The CDR3 sequence is CASSPLGGNQPQHF. The CDR3 nucleotides are TGTGCCAGCAGTCCCCTCGGAGGGAATCAGCCCCAGCATTTT.

The V gene is TRBV7-2, the J gene TRBJ2-5, with TRBD1 matching 8 bases. This CDR3 comprises 15 residues. V gave up 4 bases and J gave up 3 bases; unmatched junction bases: 7. Germline CDR1 SGHTA, CDR2 FQGNSA. The CDR3 nucleotides are TGTGCCAGCAGCTGGGCGGCAGGGGGCGAAGAGACCCAGTACTTC. Protein product: CASSWAAGGEETQYF.

The chain employs TRBV5-4 and TRBJ2-7, with 8 bases aligning to TRBD1. This CDR3 comprises 15 residues. Germline trimming cut 4 bases from V and 4 bases from J; bases unmatched to any gene: 10. Germline CDR1 is SGHNT and CDR2 is YYREEE (reference sequence). CDR3 in amino acids: CASSENRGDLYEQYV. In DNA, the CDR3 is TGTGCCAGCAGCGAAAACAGGGGGGACCTATACGAGCAGTACGTC.

The V gene is TRBV7-9, the J gene TRBJ2-2; TRBD2 matches 11 bases. The length of the CDR3 is 15 residues. Trimming at V came to 8 bases and at J to 1 base, leaving 3 bases not matched to a gene. The germline V gene has CDR1 SEHNR and CDR2 FQNEAQ (reference sequence). CDR3 nucleotides: TGTGCCAGCGGCACTAGCGGGAGGAACACCGGGGAGCTGTTTTTT. Translated, it gives CASGTSGRNTGELFF.